This is a list of T cell receptor beta chains from one sample in a study of blood T cell repertoires in COVID-19. Some clones are missing from TCRdb's copy, which holds only in-frame ones; the method was immunoSEQ multiplex PCR. The sample contains around 360,000 clones, 87% of which appear only once. What was sequenced was peripheral blood. These receptors were obtained from a woman in her thirties with COVID-19, enrolled during active disease. Both conserved end residues are part of each CDR3. D genes are given only for firm matches. Rows may omit the clone size; those that give it use once, few, many or a size class.

v_call: TRBV6-6; clone_size: NA; j_call: TRBJ2-1; d_call: TRBD2; cdr3_nt: TGTGCCAGCAAAAGACTAGCGGGAGTATCCTACAATGAGCAGTTCTTC; cdr3_aa: CASKRLAGVSYNEQFF
v_call: TRBV28; clone_size: NA; j_call: TRBJ2-5; d_call: TRBD1; cdr3_nt: TGTGCCAGCAGTCCCCCACGACAGGGCGGTGAGACCCAGTACTTC; cdr3_aa: CASSPPRQGGETQYF
v_call: TRBV24-1; clone_size: once; j_call: TRBJ2-7; d_call: NA; cdr3_nt: TGTGCCACCAGTGATGCCGCCCAGGGTCCCTTCGAGCAGTACTTC; cdr3_aa: CATSDAAQGPFEQYF
v_call: TRBV6-7; clone_size: NA; j_call: TRBJ2-7; d_call: TRBD2; cdr3_nt: TGTACCGGTCCCGGACTAGCGAGTTTC; cdr3_aa: CTGPGLASF
v_call: TRBV7-3; clone_size: once; j_call: TRBJ2-5; d_call: TRBD1; cdr3_nt: TGTGCCAGCAGCCTTACCGGGACAGGAGGTTATCAAGAGACCCAGTACTTC; cdr3_aa: CASSLTGTGGYQETQYF
v_call: TRBV7-3; clone_size: NA; j_call: TRBJ2-1; d_call: NA; cdr3_nt: TGTGCCAGCAGCTTAACTAGATTAGCTAGTCATGAGCAGTTCTTC; cdr3_aa: CASSLTRLASHEQFF
v_call: TRBV3-1/TRBV3-2; clone_size: NA; j_call: TRBJ2-7; d_call: NA; cdr3_nt: TGTGCCAGCAGCCAAAGGAGGATGTACGAGCAGTACTTC; cdr3_aa: CASSQRRMYEQYF
v_call: TRBV30; clone_size: NA; j_call: TRBJ1-3; d_call: NA; cdr3_nt: TGTGCCTGTTCGAGGGGGACTGGAAACACCATATATTTT; cdr3_aa: CACSRGTGNTIYF
v_call: TRBV24-1; clone_size: once; j_call: TRBJ2-7; d_call: TRBD2; cdr3_nt: TGTGCCACCAGGAGCAGCGGGAGCTCCTACGAGCAGTACTTC; cdr3_aa: CATRSSGSSYEQYF
v_call: TRBV6-1; clone_size: few; j_call: TRBJ1-5; d_call: NA; cdr3_nt: TGTGCCAGCAGTGAAGTGGCTGAGGAGCATTTT; cdr3_aa: CASSEVAEEHF
v_call: TRBV10-2; clone_size: NA; j_call: TRBJ1-6; d_call: TRBD1; cdr3_nt: TGCGCCAGCAGTGAGACTGTTCCGGGACAGGGGAATTCACCCCTCCACTTT; cdr3_aa: CASSETVPGQGNSPLHF
v_call: TRBV4-1; clone_size: NA; j_call: TRBJ2-1; d_call: NA; cdr3_nt: TGCGCCAGCAGCCGCTCCGGACTATTTTTATTGGATGAGCAGTTCTTC; cdr3_aa: CASSRSGLFLLDEQFF
v_call: TRBV13; clone_size: once; j_call: TRBJ2-5; d_call: TRBD1; cdr3_nt: TGTGCCAGCAGCCTGGGGACAGGTGAAGAGACCCAGTACTTC; cdr3_aa: CASSLGTGEETQYF
v_call: TRBV4-3; clone_size: NA; j_call: TRBJ2-7; d_call: TRBD2; cdr3_nt: TGCGCCAGCAGCCAAGACATGGCGGGAGTACGTGAGCAGTACTTC; cdr3_aa: CASSQDMAGVREQYF
v_call: TRBV19; clone_size: once; j_call: TRBJ2-4; d_call: TRBD2; cdr3_nt: TGTGCCAGTACCCCGACTAGCGGGAGAACCAAAAACATTCAGTACTTC; cdr3_aa: CASTPTSGRTKNIQYF
v_call: TRBV27; clone_size: NA; j_call: TRBJ2-2; d_call: TRBD1; cdr3_nt: TGTGCCAGCAGTCTCACCGGGACAGTTAACACCGGGGAGCTGTTTTTT; cdr3_aa: CASSLTGTVNTGELFF
v_call: TRBV7-9; clone_size: few; j_call: TRBJ1-6; d_call: NA; cdr3_nt: TGTGCCAGCAGTTCCGGACAGAGCTCCTATAATTCACCCCTCCACTTT; cdr3_aa: CASSSGQSSYNSPLHF
v_call: TRBV29-1; clone_size: once; j_call: TRBJ1-1; d_call: NA; cdr3_nt: TGCAGCGCCGGGACTTTCACGGGAGGCACTGAAGCTTTCTTT; cdr3_aa: CSAGTFTGGTEAFF
v_call: TRBV18; clone_size: NA; j_call: TRBJ1-5; d_call: TRBD1; cdr3_nt: TGTGCCAGCTCACCAGACAGGGGAGTACGGAATCAGCCCCAGCATTTT; cdr3_aa: CASSPDRGVRNQPQHF
v_call: TRBV19; clone_size: NA; j_call: TRBJ2-3; d_call: TRBD2; cdr3_nt: TGTGCCAGTACCCAAGCGGGGTACACAGATACGCAGTATTTT; cdr3_aa: CASTQAGYTDTQYF
v_call: TRBV28; clone_size: NA; j_call: TRBJ2-7; d_call: NA; cdr3_nt: TGTGCCAGCAGCTTTGGGGACTTACCAAGCTCCTACGAGCAGTACTTC; cdr3_aa: CASSFGDLPSSYEQYF
v_call: TRBV5-1; clone_size: few; j_call: TRBJ2-7; d_call: TRBD2; cdr3_nt: TGCGCCAGCAGCTTGGCCAGCGGGAGATCCCACGAGCAGTACTTC; cdr3_aa: CASSLASGRSHEQYF
v_call: TRBV5-4; clone_size: NA; j_call: TRBJ2-1; d_call: TRBD2; cdr3_nt: TGTGCCAGCAGCTTCCCCTCAGCGGGAGCGTATGAGCAGTTCTTC; cdr3_aa: CASSFPSAGAYEQFF
v_call: TRBV3-1/TRBV3-2; clone_size: NA; j_call: TRBJ2-1; d_call: TRBD1; cdr3_nt: TGTGCCAGCAGCCGGGCGGGACAGGGATCTGATGAGCAGTTCTTC; cdr3_aa: CASSRAGQGSDEQFF
v_call: TRBV18; clone_size: NA; j_call: TRBJ2-5; d_call: TRBD1; cdr3_nt: TGTGCCAGCTCAATGGACAGGGAGACCCAGTACTTC; cdr3_aa: CASSMDRETQYF
v_call: TRBV7-9; clone_size: once; j_call: TRBJ1-1; d_call: TRBD1; cdr3_nt: TGTGCCAGCACCCCCCCGGCCCCAGGGGGTAACGCTGAAGCTTTCTTT; cdr3_aa: CASTPPAPGGNAEAFF
v_call: TRBV4-1; clone_size: NA; j_call: TRBJ1-2; d_call: NA; cdr3_nt: TGCGCCAGCAGCCAAGACCCGGGGGACTATGGCTACACCTTC; cdr3_aa: CASSQDPGDYGYTF